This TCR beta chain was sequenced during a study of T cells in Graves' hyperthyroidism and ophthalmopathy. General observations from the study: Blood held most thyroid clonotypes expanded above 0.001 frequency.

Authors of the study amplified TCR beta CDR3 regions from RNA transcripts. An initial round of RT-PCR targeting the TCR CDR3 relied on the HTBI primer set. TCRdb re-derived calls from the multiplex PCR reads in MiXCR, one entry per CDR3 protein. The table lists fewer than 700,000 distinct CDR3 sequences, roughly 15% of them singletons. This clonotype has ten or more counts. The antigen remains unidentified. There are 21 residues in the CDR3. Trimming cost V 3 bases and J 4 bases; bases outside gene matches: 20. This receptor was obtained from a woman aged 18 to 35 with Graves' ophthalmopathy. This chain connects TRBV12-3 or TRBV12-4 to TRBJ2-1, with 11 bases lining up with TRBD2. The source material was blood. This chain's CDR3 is CASSFSSGDRELAGVYNEQFF. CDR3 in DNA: TGTGCCAGCAGTTTTTCCTCGGGGGACAGGGAACTAGCGGGAGTATACAATGAGCAGTTCTTC.